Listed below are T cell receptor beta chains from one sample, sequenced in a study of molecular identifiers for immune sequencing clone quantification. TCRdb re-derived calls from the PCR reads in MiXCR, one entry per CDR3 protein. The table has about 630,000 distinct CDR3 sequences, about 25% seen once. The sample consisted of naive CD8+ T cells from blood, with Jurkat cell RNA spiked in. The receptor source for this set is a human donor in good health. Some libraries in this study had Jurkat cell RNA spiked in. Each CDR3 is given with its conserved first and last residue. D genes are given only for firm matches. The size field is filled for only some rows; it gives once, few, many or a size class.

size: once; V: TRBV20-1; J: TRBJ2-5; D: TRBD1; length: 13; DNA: TGCAGTGCTGGAGACAGGGGCCCGGAGACCCAGTACTTC; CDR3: CSAGDRGPETQYF
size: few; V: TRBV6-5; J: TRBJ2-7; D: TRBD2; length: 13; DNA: TGTGCCAGCAGCACACTAGCGGGGGACGAGCAGTACTTC; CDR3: CASSTLAGDEQYF
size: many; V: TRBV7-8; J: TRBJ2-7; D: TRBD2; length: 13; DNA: TGTGCCAGCAGCAGCCGGGGGGGCTACGAGCAGTACTTC; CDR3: CASSSRGGYEQYF
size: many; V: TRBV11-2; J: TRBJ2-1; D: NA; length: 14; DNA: TGTGCCAGCAGCTTGTGGGGCGACTACAATGAGCAGTTCTTC; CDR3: CASSLWGDYNEQFF
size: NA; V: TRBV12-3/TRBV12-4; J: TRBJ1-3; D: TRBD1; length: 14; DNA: TGTGCCAGCAGTTCGACAGGGTCTGGAAACACCATATATTTT; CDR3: CASSSTGSGNTIYF
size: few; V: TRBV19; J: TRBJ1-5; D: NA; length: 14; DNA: TGTGCCAGTAGTTGGGGGCTGGGGAATCAGCCCCAGCATTTT; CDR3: CASSWGLGNQPQHF
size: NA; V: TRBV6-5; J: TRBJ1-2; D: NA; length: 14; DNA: TGTGCCAGCAGTTCCGTGCCCGAATACTATGGCTACCCCTTC; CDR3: CASSSVPEYYGYPF
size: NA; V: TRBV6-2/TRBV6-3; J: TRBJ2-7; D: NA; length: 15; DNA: TGTGCCAGCAGTTACTCTCTTCAGGGAAACTACGAGCAGTACTTC; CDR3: CASSYSLQGNYEQYF
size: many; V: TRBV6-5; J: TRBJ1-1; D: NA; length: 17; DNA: TGTGCCAGCAGTTACTCGTTGGGTTTAGGGCCGACGACTGAAGCTTTCTTT; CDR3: CASSYSLGLGPTTEAFF
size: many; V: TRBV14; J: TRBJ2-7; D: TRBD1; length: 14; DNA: TGTGCCAGCAGCCAGACAGGGGTAACCTACGAGCAGTACTTC; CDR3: CASSQTGVTYEQYF
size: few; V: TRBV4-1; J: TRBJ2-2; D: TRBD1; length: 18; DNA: TGCGCCAGCAGCCTTCGGACCGGGACAGGGGCGAACACCGGGGAGCTGTTTTTT; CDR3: CASSLRTGTGANTGELFF
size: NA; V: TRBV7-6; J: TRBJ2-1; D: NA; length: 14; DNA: TGTGCCAGCAGCTTAGGGCTAGTATTCAATGAGCAGCTCTTC; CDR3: CASSLGLVFNEQLF
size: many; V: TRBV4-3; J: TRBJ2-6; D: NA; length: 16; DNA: TGCGCCAGCAGCGGAGGGGGCCACTCTGGGGCCAACGTCCTGACTTTC; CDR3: CASSGGGHSGANVLTF
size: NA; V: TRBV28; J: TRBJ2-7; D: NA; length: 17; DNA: TGTGCCAGCAGCGGTTTGATCGTCGTGCAGGGCCCCTACGAGCAGTACTTC; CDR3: CASSGLIVVQGPYEQYF
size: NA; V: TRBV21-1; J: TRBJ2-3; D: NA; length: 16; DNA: TGTGCCAGCAGCCACCTGACTAGCGGGGCCACAGATACGCTGTATTTT; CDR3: CASSHLTSGATDTLYF
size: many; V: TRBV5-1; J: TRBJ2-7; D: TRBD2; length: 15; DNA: TGCGCCAGCTTTGATTCTGGCGGGAGTGATTACGAGCAGTACTTC; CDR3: CASFDSGGSDYEQYF
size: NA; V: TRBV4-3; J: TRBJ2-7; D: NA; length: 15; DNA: TGCGCCAGCAGCCAAGATCGCGACGGAACCTACGAGCAGTACTTC; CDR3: CASSQDRDGTYEQYF
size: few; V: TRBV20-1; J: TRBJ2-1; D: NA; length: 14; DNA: TGCAGTGCTAGAGATCGGCTAGTCGATAATGAGCAGTTCTTC; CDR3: CSARDRLVDNEQFF
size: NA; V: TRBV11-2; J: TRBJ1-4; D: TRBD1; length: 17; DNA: TGTGCCAGCAGCTCCTACGGACAGGGGGCAGCTAATGAAAAACTGTTTTTT; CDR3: CASSSYGQGAANEKLFF
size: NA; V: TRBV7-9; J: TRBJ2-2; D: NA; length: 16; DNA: TGTGCCAGCAGCTTGGACAGCATCACGAACACCGGGGAGCTGTTTTTT; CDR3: CASSLDSITNTGELFF
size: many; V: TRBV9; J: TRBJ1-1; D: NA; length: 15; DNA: TGTGCCAGCAGCGTAGGTGACGGGGGCCTAACTGAAGCTTTCTTT; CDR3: CASSVGDGGLTEAFF
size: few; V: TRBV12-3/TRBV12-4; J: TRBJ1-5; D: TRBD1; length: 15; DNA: TGTGCCAGCAGTTTCGGCAGGGGGCTTGATCAGCCCCAGCATTTT; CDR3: CASSFGRGLDQPQHF
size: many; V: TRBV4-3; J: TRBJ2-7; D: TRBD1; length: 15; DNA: TGCGCCAGCAGCCAAAGATGGGACAGTTCCTACGAGCAGTACTTC; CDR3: CASSQRWDSSYEQYF
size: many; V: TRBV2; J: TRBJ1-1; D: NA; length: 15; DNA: TGTGCCAGCAGTGAAGATCGTTCAGGGAACACTGAAGCTTTCTTT; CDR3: CASSEDRSGNTEAFF
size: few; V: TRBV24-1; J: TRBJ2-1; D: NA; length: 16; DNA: TGTGCCACCAGTTGGTCAGCCAAAAGTCATGTTCGTGAGCAGTTCTTC; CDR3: CATSWSAKSHVREQFF
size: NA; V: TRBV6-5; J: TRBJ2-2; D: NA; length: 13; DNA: TGTGCCAGCAGTCACTCGAGAGCCGGGGAGCTGCTTTTT; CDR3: CASSHSRAGELLF
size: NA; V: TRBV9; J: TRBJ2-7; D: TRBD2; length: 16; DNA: TGTGCCAGCAGCCCGTACGGACTAGCGGGATTATACGAGCAGTACTTC; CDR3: CASSPYGLAGLYEQYF
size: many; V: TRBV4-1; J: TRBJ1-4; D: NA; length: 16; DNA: TGCGCCAGCAGCCTAAGCGAGCCTGCAACTAATGAAAAACTGTTTTTT; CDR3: CASSLSEPATNEKLFF
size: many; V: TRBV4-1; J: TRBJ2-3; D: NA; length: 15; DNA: TGCGCCAGCAGCCAAGAATGGCAGGAAGAAGATACGCAGTATTTT; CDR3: CASSQEWQEEDTQYF
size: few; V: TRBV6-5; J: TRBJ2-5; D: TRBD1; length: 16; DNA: TGTGCCAGCAGTTACGTCGGGACAGGGACCCAAGAGACCCAGTACTTC; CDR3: CASSYVGTGTQETQYF
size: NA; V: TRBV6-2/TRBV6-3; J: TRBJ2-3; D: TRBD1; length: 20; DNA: TGTGCCAGCAGTACTAACCGGGACAGCTTGGAAGGGGGTTTAGCAGATACGCAGTATTTT; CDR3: CASSTNRDSLEGGLADTQYF
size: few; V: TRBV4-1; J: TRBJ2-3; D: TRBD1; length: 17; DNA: TGCGCCAGCAGCCAAGGAATAGGACAGGGGTTGGGGGATACGCAGTATTTT; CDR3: CASSQGIGQGLGDTQYF
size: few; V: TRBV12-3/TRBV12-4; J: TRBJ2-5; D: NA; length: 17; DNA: TGTGCCAGCAGTTCCCCTCCGTGGGACGAGGGATGGGAGACCCAGTACTTC; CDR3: CASSSPPWDEGWETQYF
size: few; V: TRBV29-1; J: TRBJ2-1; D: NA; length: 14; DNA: TGCAGCGTTACTATAGGCTTGGCCTACAATGAGCAGTTCTTC; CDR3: CSVTIGLAYNEQFF
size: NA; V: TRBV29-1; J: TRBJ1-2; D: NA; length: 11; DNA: TGCAGCGTTAAGACAGATTATGGCTACACCTTC; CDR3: CSVKTDYGYTF
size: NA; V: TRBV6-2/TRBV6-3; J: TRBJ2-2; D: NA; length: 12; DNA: TGTGCCAGCCCCCATCTTGTCGGGGAGCTGTTTTTT; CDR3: CASPHLVGELFF
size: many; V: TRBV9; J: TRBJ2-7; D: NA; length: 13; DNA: TGTGCCAGCAGCGGACGCGCGGGCTACGAGCAGTACTTC; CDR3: CASSGRAGYEQYF
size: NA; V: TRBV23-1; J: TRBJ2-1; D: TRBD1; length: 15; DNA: TGCGCCAGCAGTCAATCGGGCAGGGGGCTAAATGAGCAGTTCTTC; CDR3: CASSQSGRGLNEQFF
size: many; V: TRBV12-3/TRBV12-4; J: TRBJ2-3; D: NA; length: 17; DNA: TGTGCCAGCAGTTTGGGGGCGATCGTGGTCAGCACAGATACGCAGTATTTT; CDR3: CASSLGAIVVSTDTQYF
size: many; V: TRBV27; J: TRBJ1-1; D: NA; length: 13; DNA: TGTGCCAGCAGTTTATCGGGTCAGGAGGAAGCTTTCTTT; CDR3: CASSLSGQEEAFF
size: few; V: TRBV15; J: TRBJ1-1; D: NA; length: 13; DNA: TGTGCCACCAGCCCTGGCGGAATCACTGAAGCTTTCTTT; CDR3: CATSPGGITEAFF
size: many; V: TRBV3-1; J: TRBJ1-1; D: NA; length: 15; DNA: TGTGCCAGCAGCCAAGATATGGGGACGCTCACTGAAGCTTTCTTT; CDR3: CASSQDMGTLTEAFF
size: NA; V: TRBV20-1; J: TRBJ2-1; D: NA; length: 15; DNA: TGCAGTGCTACCGACACCCGGGCCTCCTACAATGAGCAGTTCTTC; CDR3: CSATDTRASYNEQFF
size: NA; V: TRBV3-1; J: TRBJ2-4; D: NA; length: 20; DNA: TGTGCCAGCAGCCACTACTTCGACGGGGAATTAATAAAAGCCAAAAACATTCAGTACTTC; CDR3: CASSHYFDGELIKAKNIQYF
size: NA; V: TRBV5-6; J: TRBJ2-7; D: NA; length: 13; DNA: TGTGCCAGCAGCTCGGGCAGGGGTTGGGAGCAGTACTTC; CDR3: CASSSGRGWEQYF
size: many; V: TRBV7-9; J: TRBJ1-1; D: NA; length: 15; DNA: TGTGCCAGCAGCAAGGTGGACAGACCGAACACTGAAGCTTTCTTT; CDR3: CASSKVDRPNTEAFF
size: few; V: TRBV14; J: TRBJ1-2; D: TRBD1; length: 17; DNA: TGTGCCAGCAGCCAAATTACCGGGACAGAGTATAACTATGGCTACACCTTC; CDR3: CASSQITGTEYNYGYTF
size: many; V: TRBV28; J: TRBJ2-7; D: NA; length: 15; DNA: TGTGCCAGCAGTTCCACAGACCACCGGCCCTACGAGCAGTACTTC; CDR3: CASSSTDHRPYEQYF
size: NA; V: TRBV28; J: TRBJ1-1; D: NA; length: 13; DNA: TGTGCCAGCAGTCCTGCCTTGGTCAGGGAAGCTTTCTTT; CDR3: CASSPALVREAFF
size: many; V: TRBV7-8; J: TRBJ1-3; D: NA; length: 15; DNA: TGTGCCAGCAGCTCACAGTCGTACGCTGGAAACACCATATATTTT; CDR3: CASSSQSYAGNTIYF